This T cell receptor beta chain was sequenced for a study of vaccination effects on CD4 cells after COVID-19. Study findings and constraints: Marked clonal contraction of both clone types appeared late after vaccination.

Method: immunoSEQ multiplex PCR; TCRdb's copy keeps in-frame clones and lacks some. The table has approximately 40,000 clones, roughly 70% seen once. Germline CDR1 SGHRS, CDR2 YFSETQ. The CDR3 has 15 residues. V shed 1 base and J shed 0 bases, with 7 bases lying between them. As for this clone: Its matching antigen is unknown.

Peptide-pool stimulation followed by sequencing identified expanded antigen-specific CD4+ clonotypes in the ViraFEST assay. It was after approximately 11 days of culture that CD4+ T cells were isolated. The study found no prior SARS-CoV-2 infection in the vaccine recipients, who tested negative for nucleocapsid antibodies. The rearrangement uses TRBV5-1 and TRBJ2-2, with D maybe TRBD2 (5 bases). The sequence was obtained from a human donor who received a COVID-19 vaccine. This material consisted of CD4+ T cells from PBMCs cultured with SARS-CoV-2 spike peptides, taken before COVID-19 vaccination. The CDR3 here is CASSLSGTNTGELFF. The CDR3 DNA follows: TGCGCCAGCAGCTTGTCCGGGACGAACACCGGGGAGCTGTTTTTT.